This passage covers 32 T cell receptor beta chains from one sample sequenced in a study of blood T cell repertoires in COVID-19. Here immunoSEQ multiplex PCR was the method, and the copy in TCRdb shows in-frame clones only, minus some. The sample has 55,000 to 80,000 clones, roughly 71% seen once. The sequenced sample consisted of peripheral blood. These receptors came from a woman older than 75 with acute or convalescent COVID-19.

J is TRBJ2-3 and V is TRBV19; D not certain. This CDR3 is 13 amino acids long. CDR1 is LNHDA and CDR2 is SQIVND in the germline V gene (reference sequence). Trimming pared 8 bases from V and 4 bases from J, leaving 13 bases between. Here the CDR3 reads CASRQQPADTQYF. DNA for the CDR3: TGTGCCAGTCGACAACAACCGGCAGATACGCAGTATTTT.

V usage is TRBV19 and J usage is TRBJ2-1, with TRBD2 identical over 8 bases. Germline V gene sequence: CDR1 LNHDA, CDR2 SQIVND (reference sequence). CDR3 length: 17 amino acids. V lost 1 base to trimming and J lost 4 bases; unmatched junction nucleotides: 9. Here the CDR3 DNA reads TGTGCCAGTAGTATAGGGACAGTTACTAGCGGATACAATGAGCAGTTCTTC. This sequence encodes CASSIGTVTSGYNEQFF.

The chain is built from TRBV10-2 and TRBJ2-7; 10 nucleotides match TRBD2. The CDR3 is 15 amino acids. Trimming took 3 bases from V and 0 from J; bases not matched to a gene: 2. Germline CDR1 is WSHSY and CDR2 is SAAADI. In DNA, the CDR3 is TGCGCCAGCAGTGATTCTAGCGGGAGCTCCTACGAGCAGTACTTC. Translating gives CASSDSSGSSYEQYF.

The rearrangement uses TRBV7-2 and TRBJ2-3, with 8 bases aligning to TRBD2. Germline CDR1 is SGHTA and CDR2 is FQGNSA. V was pared by 0 bases and J by 4 bases, with 6 bases of the junction left unmatched. The CDR3 covers 16 residues. Written as DNA, the CDR3 is TGTGCCAGCAGCTTAGCGGGGACTAGGGGGGCAGATACGCAGTATTTT. Translation gives CASSLAGTRGADTQYF.

This chain joins TRBV7-2 and TRBJ2-7, with D unclear. This CDR3 has 15 amino acids. Germline values: CDR1 SGHTA, CDR2 FQGNSA. The V end lost 1 base, the J end lost 2 bases, and 12 bases lay between the germline ends. CDR3 coding DNA: TGTGCCAGCAGCTTAGACTATAGTAAAACCTACGAGCAGTACTTC. Encoded protein: CASSLDYSKTYEQYF.

The chain couples TRBV4-3 to TRBJ1-5, with unresolved D. The germline V and J ends were trimmed by 2 bases and 7 bases, with 9 bases remaining between them. Germline V gives CDR1 LGHNA, CDR2 YSLEER. The CDR3 is made up of 13 amino acids. The CDR3 DNA reads as TGCGCCAGCAGCCAAACATTCTTCCAGCCCCAGCATTTT. Protein sequence: CASSQTFFQPQHF.

This chain links TRBV5-4 with TRBJ1-2; 10 bases match TRBD1. The CDR3 runs to 18 residues. Germline loops: CDR1 SGHNT, CDR2 YYREEE (reference sequence). V shed 2 bases, J shed 4 bases, and the junction held 14 bases outside the gene matches. CDR3: CASSFVPGQGSSGYGYTF. The CDR3 DNA reads TGTGCCAGCAGCTTCGTTCCGGGACAGGGGAGTTCCGGCTATGGCTACACCTTC.

The genes are TRBV28 and TRBJ2-7; TRBD2 aligns across 7 bases. Germline CDR1 is MDHEN and CDR2 is SYDVKM. J lost 3 bases, V lost 2 bases, and 4 bases had no gene match. The CDR3 covers 14 residues. Here the CDR3 reads CASSLEAGRYEQYF. CDR3 coding DNA: TGTGCCAGCAGTTTAGAAGCGGGACGCTACGAGCAGTACTTC.

The J gene is TRBJ2-2, the V gene TRBV9; the match to TRBD2 covers 9 bases. Germline V gene sequence: CDR1 SGDLS, CDR2 YYNGEE. This CDR3 contains 16 residues. Trimming cost V 2 bases and J 1 base; bases outside gene matches: 3. This chain's CDR3 is CASSVAGGRNTGELFF. Here the CDR3 DNA reads TGTGCCAGCAGCGTGGCGGGGGGGCGGAACACCGGGGAGCTGTTTTTT.

The gene calls are TRBV5-6 and TRBJ2-7, with a tentative D call TRBD2 (5 bases). Germline CDR1 and CDR2: SGHDT and YYEEEE. The ends were cut back, 4 bases at V and 5 bases at J, with 22 bases in the middle. The length of the CDR3 is 16 residues. The CDR3 bases are TGTGCCAGCAGCCCCCCGCGTGGGCTAGCAATCAACGAGCAGTACTTC. This gives the protein CASSPPRGLAINEQYF.

This clone has a handful of counts. The rearrangement uses TRBV19 and TRBJ1-5, with 10 bases that match TRBD1. V lost 1 base to trimming and J lost 6 bases; unmatched junction nucleotides: 3. Germline V lookup: CDR1 LNHDA, CDR2 SQIVND (reference sequence). The CDR3 covers 15 residues. The CDR3 sequence: CASSIGTGGAQPQHF. The CDR3 DNA is TGTGCCAGTAGTATAGGGACAGGGGGTGCTCAGCCCCAGCATTTT.

The rearrangement links TRBV5-4 to TRBJ2-1, with 8 positions matching TRBD2. CDR3 length: 15 residues. Germline V gene data show CDR1 as SGHNT and CDR2 as YYREEE (reference sequence). V shed 4 bases and J 7 bases; nucleotides not matched to a gene: 10. CDR3 residues: CASSSPVGLENEQFF. Here the CDR3 DNA reads TGTGCCAGCAGCAGTCCAGTGGGACTAGAAAATGAGCAGTTCTTC.

This chain joins TRBV11-1 and TRBJ2-3, with 13 bases that match TRBD2. The CDR3 covers 15 residues. Germline loops: CDR1 SGHAT, CDR2 FQDESV (reference sequence). The V and J ends lost 3 bases and 6 bases, in that order; junction bases with no gene match: 3. CDR3 in DNA: TGTGCCAGCAGCTTGCAGACTAGCGGGAGGGATACGCAGTATTTT. Translated: CASSLQTSGRDTQYF. Combining the CDR3 with reference TRBV11-1 and TRBJ2-3 gives the whole variable domain EAEVAQSPRYKITEKSQAVAFWCDPISGHATLYWYRQILGQGPELLVQFQDESVVDDSQLPKDRFSAERLKGVDSTLKIQPAELGDSAMYLCASSLQTSGRDTQYFGPGTRLTVL.

V is TRBV4-2 and J is TRBJ2-1; a weak D match, TRBD1 (6 bases). CDR3 length equals 13 residues. Germline V gene data show CDR1 as LGHNA and CDR2 as YNFKEQ. The germline V and J ends were trimmed by 1 base and 7 bases, with 8 bases remaining between them. The CDR3: CASSQGGGNEQFF. CDR3 bases: TGTGCCAGCAGCCAAGGAGGGGGTAATGAGCAGTTCTTC.

The chain recombines TRBV6-2 or TRBV6-3 with TRBJ2-7, with D possibly being TRBD1 (6 bases). This CDR3 has 19 residues. CDR1 and CDR2 (germline): MNHEY, SVGEGT. V was pared by 2 bases and J by 3 bases, with 26 bases between. CDR3 bases: TGTGCCAGCAGTTACCCCGGGACAAGGCAAAGGATGGAAGGCTACGAGCAGTACTTC. It specifies CASSYPGTRQRMEGYEQYF.

The chain uses TRBV24-1 and TRBJ2-7; no firm D call. This CDR3 contains 15 residues. V lost 0 bases, J lost 2 bases, and 10 bases lay in between. Germline V CDR1 and CDR2: KGHDR, SFDVKD. The CDR3 sequence is CATSDLSVHPYEQYF. CDR3 nucleotides: TGTGCCACCAGTGATTTGTCAGTTCACCCCTACGAGCAGTACTTC.

The chain recombines TRBV27 with TRBJ1-6, with 8 bases that match TRBD1. This CDR3 is built from 16 residues. Looked up from germline, CDR1 is MNHEY and CDR2 is SMNVEV (reference sequence). J was trimmed by 4 bases and V by 8 bases; bases with no gene match: 10. The DNA of the CDR3 is TGTGCCAGCGGCAAGCCCGGACAGGGATATAATTCACCCCTCCACTTT. Encoded protein: CASGKPGQGYNSPLHF.

The chain combines TRBV10-2 with TRBJ1-2; possible D gene TRBD1, 6 bases. Trimming took off 6 bases at V and 0 bases at J, with 11 bases between the two ends. The germline gives CDR1 WSHSY, CDR2 SAAADI. This CDR3 contains 14 residues. This CDR3 is CASRDRTANYGYTF. CDR3 bases: TGCGCCAGCAGAGACAGGACCGCTAACTATGGCTACACCTTC.

The J gene is TRBJ2-5, the V gene TRBV9; a possible D gene is TRBD2 (7 bases). The ends were cut back, 0 bases at V and 1 base at J, with 13 bases in the middle. The CDR3 totals 16 residues. In germline, CDR1 is SGDLS, CDR2 YYNGEE. Here the CDR3 reads CASSVEEGGGQETQYF. DNA of the CDR3: TGTGCCAGCAGCGTAGAGGAGGGAGGGGGCCAAGAGACCCAGTACTTC. The whole variable domain, filled in from reference TRBV9 and TRBJ2-5, reads DSGVTQTPKHLITATGQRVTLRCSPRSGDLSVYWYQQSLDQGLQFLIQYYNGEERAKGNILERFSAQQFPDLHSELNLSSLELGDSALYFCASSVEEGGGQETQYFGPGTRLLVL.

The chain recombines TRBV5-1 with TRBJ2-3, with 10 bases that match TRBD2. J lost 1 base, V lost 3 bases, and 5 bases had no gene match. The CDR3 runs to 16 residues. CDR1 is SGHRS, CDR2 YFSETQ, per germline. The CDR3, as DNA: TGCGCCAGCAGCTCCTTAGCGGGAGGCCGCACAGATACGCAGTATTTT. Translated, it gives CASSSLAGGRTDTQYF.

This chain uses TRBV7-2 with TRBJ1-2; D is uncertain. CDR1 and CDR2 (germline): SGHTA, FQGNSA. This CDR3 has 14 residues. Trimming stripped 5 bases from V and 0 bases from J, with 10 bases between. DNA of the CDR3: TGTGCCAGCAGCCCCGACGGGGCTAACTATGGCTACACCTTC. Residues: CASSPDGANYGYTF.

This clone was observed a handful of times. This chain connects TRBV4-1 to TRBJ2-3, with 10 nucleotides matching TRBD2. CDR1 and CDR2 from the germline V gene are MGHRA and YSYEKL. Germline trimming cut 1 base from V and 0 bases from J; bases unmatched to any gene: 7. This CDR3 has 18 amino acids. CDR3 loop: CASSQAPTSGVSTDTQYF. CDR3 nucleotides: TGCGCCAGCAGCCAAGCCCCTACTAGCGGGGTTAGCACAGATACGCAGTATTTT.

This clone was seen a single time. The genes are TRBV2 and TRBJ2-1, with TRBD2 matching over 11 bases. The CDR3 loop spans 13 amino acids. V lost 6 bases to trimming and J lost 11 bases; unmatched junction nucleotides: 6. CDR1 and CDR2 (germline): SNHLY, FYNNEI. Written as DNA, the CDR3 is TGTGCCAGCAGGGAGGGACTAGCGGAGAAGCAGTTCTTC. It encodes CASREGLAEKQFF.

CDR3 sequence: CASSQEASGVTGELFF. The CDR3 DNA is TGCGCCAGCAGCCAAGAAGCTAGCGGGGTCACCGGGGAGCTGTTTTTT. V usage is TRBV4-1 and J usage is TRBJ2-2, with 9 bases identical to TRBD2. CDR1 and CDR2 (germline): MGHRA, YSYEKL. V shed 0 bases, J shed 4 bases, and the junction held 3 bases outside the gene matches. The CDR3 has 16 amino acids.

V gene TRBV3-1 (or the pseudogene TRBV3-2) combines with J gene TRBJ2-1; tentative D call: TRBD1 (6 bases). The CDR3 sequence is 12 residues long. Germline CDR1 is LGHDT and CDR2 is YNNKEL (reference sequence). Trimming took off 4 bases at V and 11 bases at J, with 12 bases between the two ends. CDR3 DNA: TGTGCCAGCAGCCCTGGGACACGACAGCAGTTCTTC. Its protein is CASSPGTRQQFF.

This clone has only one observation. The V and J genes are TRBV19 and TRBJ2-7; no clear D gene. The V and J ends lost 3 bases and 3 bases respectively, with 9 bases between them. Germline V gene lookup returns CDR1 LNHDA and CDR2 SQIVND (reference sequence). The CDR3 is 13 residues long. CDR3 in DNA: TGTGCCAGTAGTATTAATTCCGGCTACGAGCAGTACTTC. Amino acids: CASSINSGYEQYF.

This clone occurred many times. The sample has other DNA sequences that encode this CDR3 too. This chain joins TRBV19 and TRBJ1-1; no firm D call. There are 14 residues in the CDR3. With 3 bases removed from V and 2 bases from J, the gap between germline ends came to 10 bases. Germline CDR1 reads LNHDA; CDR2 reads SQIVND (reference sequence). The CDR3 DNA reads TGTGCCAGTAGTATCCAAGGCGGAAACACTGAAGCTTTCTTT. As protein: CASSIQGGNTEAFF.

There are a few counts of this clone. The chain has TRBV11-1 and TRBJ2-1; D remains unclear. Germline CDR1 is SGHAT and CDR2 is FQDESV (reference sequence). With 2 bases removed from V and 3 bases from J, the gap between germline ends came to 8 bases. This CDR3 contains 14 residues. For the CDR3, the DNA is TGTGCCAGCAGCTTACTACAGAACTACAATGAGCAGTTCTTC. Translation: CASSLLQNYNEQFF.

The chain combines TRBV9 with TRBJ2-2; D is undetermined. V gave up 1 base and J gave up 4 bases, with 11 bases separating them. The CDR3 consists of 15 residues. Germline V lookup: CDR1 SGDLS, CDR2 YYNGEE. The CDR3 reads CASSVTQRSTGELFF. The CDR3 nucleotides are TGTGCCAGCAGCGTAACACAACGTTCCACCGGGGAGCTGTTTTTT.

The chain links TRBV27 to TRBJ2-7, with 10 positions matching TRBD1. CDR1 and CDR2 from the germline V gene are MNHEY and SMNVEV (reference sequence). This CDR3 is 18 amino acids long. V dropped 8 bases and J dropped 2; count of bases not matched to a gene: 18. CDR3 in amino acids: CASRLDRGVGSFAYEQYF. DNA of the CDR3: TGTGCCAGCCGGCTGGACAGGGGGGTTGGTAGTTTCGCCTACGAGCAGTACTTC.

The chain combines TRBV20-1 with TRBJ2-2, with a tentative D call TRBD2 (5 bases). The CDR3 totals 14 residues. The V and J ends lost 3 bases and 6 bases respectively, with 14 bases between them. The germline V gene has CDR1 DFQATT and CDR2 SNEGSKA (reference sequence). The CDR3 DNA follows: TGCAGTGCTAGTCGGGGAGCGAGCGCCGGGGAGCTGTTTTTT. Translation gives CSASRGASAGELFF.

This clone was counted between two and nine times. V gene TRBV4-2 combines with J gene TRBJ2-7, with 8 positions matching TRBD2. The CDR3 sequence is 14 residues long. CDR1 is LGHNA and CDR2 is YNFKEQ in the germline V gene. The J segment lost 2 bases and the V segment lost 1 base, leaving 1 base of the junction unmatched. The CDR3 DNA reads TGTGCCAGCAGCCAAGCGGGAGGGACCTACGAGCAGTACTTC. Translating it yields CASSQAGGTYEQYF.